One and the same sample provided the 10 T cell receptor beta chains below, sequenced in a study of cytotoxic CD8 clonotypes in ibrutinib-treated CLL. The data were produced by immunoSEQ multiplex PCR, yet TCRdb's version contains in-frame clones alone and is incomplete. The profile covers about 250,000 clones, with 70% appearing a single time and 15% taken by the ten largest. The source material was PBMCs, sampled after 24 months of ibrutinib treatment. These receptors all come from a human donor with chronic lymphocytic leukemia.

The V call is TRBV29-1, the J call TRBJ2-1, with 8 bases that match TRBD1. This CDR3 contains 15 residues. V dropped 7 bases and J dropped 0; count of bases not matched to a gene: 8. CDR1 is SQVTM and CDR2 is ANQGSEA in the germline V gene. CDR3 in amino acids: CSATTTGGSYNEQFF. CDR3 nucleotides: TGCAGCGCTACTACTACAGGGGGCTCCTACAATGAGCAGTTCTTC.

This chain links TRBV6-6 with TRBJ2-5; 12 bases line up with TRBD2. Trimming cost V 5 bases and J 2 bases; bases outside gene matches: 3. CDR1 and CDR2 from the germline V gene are MNHNY and SVGAGI (reference sequence). This CDR3 has 15 residues. Written as DNA, the CDR3 is TGTGCCAGCAGTCGTGGGACTAGCGGGCAAGAGACCCAGTACTTC. Translation gives CASSRGTSGQETQYF.

This chain connects TRBV9 to TRBJ1-2; D gene unclear. Deletions cut 5 bases from V and 0 bases from J, with 14 bases between. The CDR3 has 15 amino acids. Per germline, CDR1 SGDLS and CDR2 YYNGEE. This CDR3 reads CASRRVEAANYGYTF. The CDR3 bases are TGTGCCAGCAGGAGGGTAGAGGCCGCTAACTATGGCTACACCTTC.

This sequence joins TRBV9 and TRBJ2-1; possibly TRBD2 for D (5 bases). The V gene's germline CDR1 is SGDLS and CDR2 YYNGEE. The CDR3 extends over 16 amino acids. The V end was cut by 2 bases, the J end by 3 bases, with 15 bases between. For the CDR3, the DNA is TGTGCCAGCAGCGTCGGAGGACGCCCAATCTACAATGAGCAGTTCTTC. Translated: CASSVGGRPIYNEQFF.

The chain links TRBV6-7 to TRBJ1-4; D remains ambiguous. TRBV6-7 qualifies as an ORF whose function is uncertain. The CDR3 spans 15 residues. V dropped 4 bases and J dropped 0 bases, with 9 bases sitting between them. CDR3 protein: CASSCGVATNEKLFF. The CDR3 DNA sequence: TGTGCCAGCAGTTGCGGCGTTGCAACTAATGAAAAACTGTTTTTT.

A few counts support this clone. The chain combines TRBV29-1 with TRBJ2-7; TRBD2 aligns across 7 bases. V gave up 8 bases and J gave up 3 bases; unmatched junction bases: 4. Germline CDR1 SQVTM, CDR2 ANQGSEA. This CDR3 contains 11 residues. The CDR3 DNA reads TGCAGCATTGGGACTAACTACGAGCAGTACTTC. Its translation is CSIGTNYEQYF.

In this sample, this clone turned up once. The chain is built from TRBV27 and TRBJ2-1; D not resolved. Germline CDR1 and CDR2: MNHEY and SMNVEV (reference sequence). The V end was cut by 6 bases, the J end by 0 bases, with 12 bases between. CDR3 length: 15 amino acids. The CDR3 DNA sequence: TGTGCCAGCAGGTTCGCCTGGAGCTCCTACAATGAGCAGTTCTTC. This translates into CASRFAWSSYNEQFF.

The DNA for the CDR3 is TGTGCCAGCAGGACCGGGACGGTAAACACTGAAGCTTTCTTT. It codes for CASRTGTVNTEAFF. The chain couples TRBV6-5 to TRBJ1-1; possible D gene TRBD1, 5 bases. Trimming removed 6 bases from V and 2 bases from J, with 13 bases in between. This CDR3 is built from 14 residues. Germline V CDR1 and CDR2: MNHEY, SVGAGI.

The chain is built from TRBV7-6 and TRBJ2-5; D gene ambiguous. The J call may not be correct, given that the DNA end is closer to TRBJ2-7. The CDR3 has 14 residues. Per germline, CDR1 SGHVS and CDR2 FNYEAQ. CDR3 loop: CASSLFSISYEQYF. CDR3 DNA: TGTGCCAGCAGCTTATTTTCCATCTCCTACGAGCAGTACTTC.

The rearrangement links TRBV4-1 to TRBJ1-5; D is unclear. The CDR3 spans 18 residues. CDR1 is MGHRA, CDR2 YSYEKL, per germline. Between the trimmed V and J ends, which lost 1 base and 2 bases, there was a span of 18 bases. The DNA for the CDR3 is TGCGCCAGCAGCCAAGTGGACCAGTATGGCGAGGGCAATCAGCCCCAGCATTTT. Encoded protein: CASSQVDQYGEGNQPQHF.